Sequencing of this T cell receptor beta chain was carried out in a study of PD-L1 blockade in urothelial cancer. Trimming cost V 2 bases and J 1 base, with 7 bases left between them. This CDR3 is 14 amino acids long. The V gene's germline CDR1 is MNHEY and CDR2 SMNVEV (reference sequence). Only in-frame clones appear in the TCRdb table, and some are missing; sequencing was by immunoSEQ multiplex PCR. The sample has around 41,000 clones; about 88% are singletons. Pretreatment and on-treatment samples were taken, numbering 1 to 8 per patient. Sequences were derived from PBMCs, sampled around atezolizumab (anti-PD-L1) treatment. The chain uses TRBV27 and TRBJ2-3; D unresolved. The TCR originated in a woman aged 55 to 70 with urothelial cancer. CDR3 protein: CASSLGLGTDTQYF. DNA for the CDR3: TGTGCCAGCAGTTTAGGCCTAGGCACAGATACGCAGTATTTT.